This T cell receptor beta chain emerged from a study of metastatic and nonmetastatic thyroid tumors. Study-level background: Peripheral blood and tumor or nodule samples from malignant and benign thyroid patients were compared. Study findings and constraints: In both blood and tumor samples, TCR beta diversity was reported significantly higher for malignant than benign nodules.

The sample holds many counts of this clone. No antigen is known for it. A read error may explain this, as a much larger clone is one base away. Authors' analysis steps: Differences in CDR3 between clinicopathological groups were drawn on to build a classifier intended to discriminate distant-metastatic papillary thyroid cancer patients. TCRdb reanalyzed the PCR reads with MiXCR. The V and J calls and clone size are TCRdb's, not the authors'. Among about 38,000 clones listed, about 25% were seen once. Thyroid surgery took place with no prior treatment in any patient. The clonotype was recovered from a female donor with papillary thyroid cancer or a benign thyroid nodule (not recorded which). Some clones in this sample may be carry-over from other donors' samples. Sequences were obtained from blood.

The CDR3 region is CASTPGQAPGNTIYF. CDR3 nucleotides: TGTGCCAGCACCCCGGGACAGGCGCCTGGAAACACCATATATTTT. The rearrangement links TRBV12-3 or TRBV12-4 to TRBJ1-3; 8 nucleotides match TRBD1. The CDR3 consists of 15 residues. V shed 7 bases, J shed 2 bases, and the junction held 7 bases outside the gene matches.